This paragraph reports one T cell receptor (beta chain). Antigen specificity is unknown. These data belong to a study of cytomegalovirus exposure and HLA in healthy donors. Whole-study findings and limits: In vitro data verified three CMV-associated chains as specific for CMV antigens.

Clones were read by immunoSEQ multiplex PCR, and TCRdb kept only the in-frame ones, dropping some. The sample lists about 160,000 clones, under 90% seen once, with around 3.8% in the top ten. The source of this sequence is a man younger than 30 in good health and CMV-seropositive. Sequenced input: PBMCs.

CDR3 sequence (DNA): TGTGCCAGCAGTCCTAGACACAGGAATCACGAGCAGTACTTC. Its translation: CASSPRHRNHEQYF. The chain recombines TRBV28 with TRBJ2-7; tentative D call: TRBD1 (5 bases). The ends were cut back, 5 bases at V and 5 bases at J, with 16 bases in the middle. CDR3 length: 14 residues. CDR1 MDHEN and CDR2 SYDVKM come from the germline V gene. The full variable domain, its missing parts supplied by reference TRBV28 and TRBJ2-7, is DVKVTQSSRYLVKRTGEKVFLECVQDMDHENMFWYRQDPGLGLRLIYFSYDVKMKEKGDIPEGYSVSREKKERFSLILESASTNQTSMYLCASSPRHRNHEQYFGPGTRLTVT.